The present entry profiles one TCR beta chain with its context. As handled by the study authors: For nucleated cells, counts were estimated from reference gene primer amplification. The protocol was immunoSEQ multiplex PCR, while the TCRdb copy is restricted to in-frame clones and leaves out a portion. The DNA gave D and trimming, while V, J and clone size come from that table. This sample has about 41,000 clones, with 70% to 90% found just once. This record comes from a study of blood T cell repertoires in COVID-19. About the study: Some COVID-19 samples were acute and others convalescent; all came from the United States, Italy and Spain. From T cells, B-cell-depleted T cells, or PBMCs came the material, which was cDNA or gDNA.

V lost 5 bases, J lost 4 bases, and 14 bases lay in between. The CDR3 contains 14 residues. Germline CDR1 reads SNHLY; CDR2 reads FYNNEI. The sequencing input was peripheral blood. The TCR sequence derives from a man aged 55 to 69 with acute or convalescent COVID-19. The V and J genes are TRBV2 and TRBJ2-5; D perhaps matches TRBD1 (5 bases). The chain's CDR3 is CASSLGQRRETQYF. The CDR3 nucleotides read TGTGCCAGCAGTCTAGGACAAAGACGAGAGACCCAGTACTTC.